This is a list of T cell receptor beta chains from one sample in a study of blood T cell repertoires in COVID-19. Assay used: immunoSEQ multiplex PCR; TCRdb lists only in-frame clones, some missing. The sample holds 380,000 or so clones, 88% seen once. Sequences were obtained from PBMCs or T cells enriched from blood (not recorded which). The source is a woman aged 40 to 50 with acute COVID-19. Both conserved end residues are part of each CDR3. Fields, in order: V gene, clone size, D gene, J gene, CDR3 DNA, CDR3 protein. A D gene is named only where the DNA matches it firmly. Only part of the rows carry a size: once, few, many, or a class if the clone is expanded.

TRBV12-3/TRBV12-4	.	TRBD2	TRBJ2-7	TGTGCCAGCAGTATCGGGGGGACCTACGAGCAGTACTTC	CASSIGGTYEQYF
TRBV6-5	.	TRBD1	TRBJ1-5	TGTGCCAGCAGTCCCCGGGACAGAGATCAGCCCCAGCATTTT	CASSPRDRDQPQHF
TRBV5-5	.	.	TRBJ1-1	TGTGCCAGCAGCTTTGGGGAGCACACTGAAGCTTTCTTT	CASSFGEHTEAFF
TRBV29-1	.	TRBD2	TRBJ2-2	TGCAGCGGGATAGGTAGCGGGGTGAACACCGGGGAGCTGTTTTTT	CSGIGSGVNTGELFF
TRBV7-4	.	.	TRBJ1-5	TGTGCCAGCAGCTTATGGGACTATGGCAATCAGCCCCAGCATTTT	CASSLWDYGNQPQHF
TRBV5-5	.	.	TRBJ1-1	TGTGCCAGCAGCTTGGACCCCCGACGGGATTTCACTGAAGCTTTCTTT	CASSLDPRRDFTEAFF
TRBV25-1	.	.	TRBJ1-2	TGTGCCAGCCAAGGGGGTGGCTATGGCTACACCTTC	CASQGGGYGYTF
TRBV5-1	.	.	TRBJ1-1	TGCGCCAGCAGATTAGACAGCTCGAACACTGAAGCTTTCTTT	CASRLDSSNTEAFF
TRBV24-1	.	TRBD2	TRBJ2-1	TGTGCCACCAGTGGGACTAGCGGGGGGGGTAATGAGCAGTTCTTC	CATSGTSGGGNEQFF
TRBV9	.	TRBD2	TRBJ2-4	TGTGCCAGCAGCCCCACACCTGGGGTAGCGGGGGGGAGGAGGGACATTCAGTACTTC	CASSPTPGVAGGRRDIQYF
TRBV24-1	.	TRBD1	TRBJ1-1	TGTGCCACCAGTGATACAGGGGGGAACACTGAAGCTTTCTTT	CATSDTGGNTEAFF
TRBV4-1	once	TRBD2	TRBJ2-4	TGCGCCAGCAGCCTACTAGCGGGGGCCGATGGAGGAGCCAAAAACATTCAGTACTTC	CASSLLAGADGGAKNIQYF
TRBV5-1	.	TRBD1	TRBJ1-1	TGCGCCAGCAGCTTACAGGGGATTAGTACTGAAGCTTTCTTT	CASSLQGISTEAFF
TRBV5-4	.	TRBD1	TRBJ1-4	TGTGCCAGCAGCTTATCAGGGGGCTGGAATGAAAAACTGTTTTTT	CASSLSGGWNEKLFF
TRBV18	.	.	TRBJ2-1	TGTGCCAGCTCACCGGGGGCGGGCAATGAGCAGTTCTTC	CASSPGAGNEQFF
TRBV10-3	few	.	TRBJ1-5	TGTGCCGTCGGACGTACAGGGAACTTCGGTCAGCCCCAGCATTTT	CAVGRTGNFGQPQHF
TRBV19	.	.	TRBJ1-5	TGTGCCAGTAGTATATGGGAGGGCGACAGCAATCAGCCCCAGCATTTT	CASSIWEGDSNQPQHF
TRBV4-1	.	.	TRBJ1-2	TGCGCCAGCAGCCAAGAATCGGGGTACTATGGCTACACCTTC	CASSQESGYYGYTF
TRBV3-1/TRBV3-2	.	.	TRBJ2-5	TGTGCCAGCAGCCAAGAAGCCCTTAGAGGGTTGGGGACCCAGTACTTC	CASSQEALRGLGTQYF
TRBV6-1	.	.	TRBJ1-2	TGTGCCAGCAGTGAAGGTGACCCAGGGCCGTATGGCTACACCTTC	CASSEGDPGPYGYTF
TRBV30	.	.	TRBJ1-5	TGTGCCTGGAGTGTGGGGCATTATCAGCCCCAGCATTTT	CAWSVGHYQPQHF
TRBV3-1/TRBV3-2	once	.	TRBJ1-2	TGTGCCAGCAGCCAGCAGGACAGAATCTATGGCTACACCTTC	CASSQQDRIYGYTF
TRBV27	.	.	TRBJ1-1	TGTGCCAGCAGTTTCCGGGTGAACACTGAAGCTTTCTTT	CASSFRVNTEAFF
TRBV5-1	.	.	TRBJ2-5	TGCGCCAGCAAGGAAGGGGCGCAAGCCCAAGAGACCCAGTACTTC	CASKEGAQAQETQYF
TRBV4-1	.	TRBD1	TRBJ1-4	TGCGCCAGCAGCCAAGGGACAGGGGCAGAAAAACTGTTTTTT	CASSQGTGAEKLFF
TRBV27	.	.	TRBJ1-5	TGTGCCAGCAGTGCCAGGCAAGATCAGCCCCAGCATTTT	CASSARQDQPQHF
TRBV4-1	.	TRBD2	TRBJ2-5	TGCGCCAGCAGCCAAGAGATCCTAGCGGGGGGCCAGCAAGAGACCCAGTACTTC	CASSQEILAGGQQETQYF
TRBV30	.	.	TRBJ1-3	TGTGCCTGGACCCCCCGGGGGGGAGGAAACACCATATATTTT	CAWTPRGGGNTIYF
TRBV12-5	.	TRBD1	TRBJ2-5	TGTGCTAGTGGTTTGGGCAACAGGGGGCCAGAGACCCAGTACTTC	CASGLGNRGPETQYF
TRBV12-5	once	TRBD1	TRBJ1-5	TGTGCTAGTCGGGACGGGACAGGGGACAATCAGCCCCAGCATTTT	CASRDGTGDNQPQHF
TRBV7-9	.	.	TRBJ1-1	TGTGCCAGCAGCTTAGCCGCTATGGAAGCTTTCTTT	CASSLAAMEAFF
TRBV6-5	many	.	TRBJ1-5	TGTGCCAGCAGTAACCCCGCGGGCCCCCATCAGCCCCAGCATTTT	CASSNPAGPHQPQHF
TRBV6-5	few	.	TRBJ1-5	TGTGCCAGCAGTCCAGGGGACACCCTCAATCAGCCCCAGCATTTT	CASSPGDTLNQPQHF
TRBV7-9	.	TRBD1	TRBJ1-1	TGTGCCAGCAGGTTGGACAGGGGGTTGGCTGAAGCTTTCTTT	CASRLDRGLAEAFF
TRBV5-1	.	.	TRBJ1-1	TGCGCCAGCAGTACACAGGCCAACACTGAAGCTTTCTTT	CASSTQANTEAFF
TRBV6-5	.	TRBD2	TRBJ2-7	TGTGCCAGCAGTTACGAGACTAGCGGGGCCTCCTACGAGCAGTACTTC	CASSYETSGASYEQYF
TRBV7-9	.	.	TRBJ2-7	TGTGCCAGCAGTTCAGGGGGGTCCTACGAGCAGTACTTC	CASSSGGSYEQYF
TRBV20-1	.	.	TRBJ1-2	TGCAGTGCTAGTTCCGGGGGTGGCTACACCTTC	CSASSGGGYTF
TRBV20-1	.	.	TRBJ1-5	TGCAGTGCTAGTGGGGCCCGCTCGGGGCAGCCCCAGCATTTT	CSASGARSGQPQHF
TRBV7-9	.	TRBD1	TRBJ1-4	TGTGCCAGCAGCGGCACAGGGGAAGTAAATGAAAAACTGTTTTTT	CASSGTGEVNEKLFF
TRBV6-1	.	.	TRBJ1-3	TGTGCCAGCAGTGAAAATGGCAGGCAAAGAGGAAACACCATATATTTT	CASSENGRQRGNTIYF
TRBV13	.	.	TRBJ2-7	TGTGCCAGCAGCTTACGGACTGTCTCCTACGAGCAGTACTTC	CASSLRTVSYEQYF
TRBV15	.	.	TRBJ1-6	TGTGCCACCAGCAGAGGGGACATCTATAATTCACCCCTCCACTTT	CATSRGDIYNSPLHF
TRBV5-8	.	TRBD1	TRBJ1-1	TGTGCCAGCAGATCGCGACAGGGGGCGGTGGGGTTGAACACTGAAGCTTTCTTT	CASRSRQGAVGLNTEAFF
TRBV3-1/TRBV3-2	.	TRBD1	TRBJ2-2	TGTGCCAGCAGCCAGCCGGGACAGGGCCCTGAGATGAACACCGGGGAGCTGTTTTTT	CASSQPGQGPEMNTGELFF
TRBV6-5	.	TRBD1	TRBJ1-1	TGTGCCAGCAGACAGGGGGCTACGAACACTGAAGCTTTCTTT	CASRQGATNTEAFF
TRBV5-4	once	.	TRBJ1-4	TGTGCCAGCAGCTTGGAGGGGGCAACTAATGAAAAACTGTTTTTT	CASSLEGATNEKLFF
TRBV4-1	.	TRBD1	TRBJ1-3	TGCGCCAGCAGCCAAGTAATACACAGGGGATCAACTGGAAACACCATATATTTT	CASSQVIHRGSTGNTIYF
TRBV19	.	TRBD1	TRBJ1-5	TGTGCCAGTAGGGCCCGGACAGGTTTACGACAGCCCCAGCATTTT	CASRARTGLRQPQHF
TRBV7-6	.	TRBD2	TRBJ2-7	TGTGCCAGCAGCTTCATGACTAGCGGGGGGGGTAGTGAGCAGTACTTC	CASSFMTSGGGSEQYF
TRBV7-2	.	TRBD2	TRBJ2-7	TGTGCCAGCAGCTTATTGGTACTAGCGGGGAAAGAGCAGTACTTC	CASSLLVLAGKEQYF
TRBV12-3/TRBV12-4	few	.	TRBJ2-1	TGTGCCAGCAGTTTAGTTGAGCGGGAGCAGTTCTTC	CASSLVEREQFF
TRBV7-2	once	TRBD1	TRBJ2-1	TGTGCCAGCAGCGAACCGGGACAGGGCTTGGTCTTC	CASSEPGQGLVF
TRBV7-2	.	.	TRBJ1-5	TGTGCCAGCAGCTTACGTGCGGGGAATCAGCCCCAGCATTTT	CASSLRAGNQPQHF
TRBV5-4	.	.	TRBJ2-3	TGTGCCAGCAGCTTGGGCCCCGGGACTTCAGATACGCAGTATTTT	CASSLGPGTSDTQYF
TRBV7-9	.	.	TRBJ2-5	TGTGCCAGCAGCATCGTCGGGGGGCTGGAGACCCAGTACTTC	CASSIVGGLETQYF
TRBV27	.	.	TRBJ1-2	TGTGCCAGCAGTTTACGAGGCTCCTATGGCTACACCTTC	CASSLRGSYGYTF